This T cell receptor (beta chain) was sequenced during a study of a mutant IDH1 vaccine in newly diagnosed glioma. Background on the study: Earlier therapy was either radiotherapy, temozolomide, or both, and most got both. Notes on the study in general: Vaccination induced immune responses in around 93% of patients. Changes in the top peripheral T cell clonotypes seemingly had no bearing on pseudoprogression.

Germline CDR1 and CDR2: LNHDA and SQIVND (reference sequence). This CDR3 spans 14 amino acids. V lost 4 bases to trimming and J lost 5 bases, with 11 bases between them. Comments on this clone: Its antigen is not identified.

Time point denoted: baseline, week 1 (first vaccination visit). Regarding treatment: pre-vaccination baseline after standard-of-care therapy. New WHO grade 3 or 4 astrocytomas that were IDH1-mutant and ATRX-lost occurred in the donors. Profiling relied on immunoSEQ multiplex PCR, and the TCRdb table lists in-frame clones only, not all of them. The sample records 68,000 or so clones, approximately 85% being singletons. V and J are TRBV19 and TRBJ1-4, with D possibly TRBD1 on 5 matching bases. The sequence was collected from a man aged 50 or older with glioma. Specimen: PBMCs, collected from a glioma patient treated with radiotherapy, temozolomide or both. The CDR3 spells CASSTSPGNEKLFF. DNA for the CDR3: TGTGCCAGTAGTACCTCGCCAGGGAATGAAAAACTGTTTTTT.